Here is one TCR beta chain with its context. The target antigen is unknown. These data are taken from a study of cytomegalovirus exposure and HLA in healthy donors. In the PCR, 60 Vbeta and 13 Jbeta primers were used. The table came from immunoSEQ multiplex PCR; TCRdb's copy has only in-frame clones and leaves some out. Of 150,000 or so clones in the sample, just under 75% were seen once. Germline lookup yields CDR1 SGHTA and CDR2 FQGTGA. CDR3 size: 16 residues. Trimming cost V 2 bases and J 7 bases; bases outside gene matches: 8. Study-level points and caveats: In an earlier analysis, about 87% or about 30%: the productive usage of most TCR beta V segments. Per a later analysis, HLA-associated TCR beta chains showed more clonal expansion than other, equally common TCR beta chains. The study put some 160 TCR beta chains on its list as cytomegalovirus-associated.

The source is a young woman in good health and CMV-seronegative. Sequencing was carried out using PBMCs. The chain recombines TRBV7-3 with TRBJ1-6; 7 bases line up with TRBD1. The CDR3: CASSLQARGENSPLHF. The CDR3 coding sequence is TGTGCCAGCAGCTTACAAGCCAGGGGGGAAAATTCACCCCTCCACTTT.